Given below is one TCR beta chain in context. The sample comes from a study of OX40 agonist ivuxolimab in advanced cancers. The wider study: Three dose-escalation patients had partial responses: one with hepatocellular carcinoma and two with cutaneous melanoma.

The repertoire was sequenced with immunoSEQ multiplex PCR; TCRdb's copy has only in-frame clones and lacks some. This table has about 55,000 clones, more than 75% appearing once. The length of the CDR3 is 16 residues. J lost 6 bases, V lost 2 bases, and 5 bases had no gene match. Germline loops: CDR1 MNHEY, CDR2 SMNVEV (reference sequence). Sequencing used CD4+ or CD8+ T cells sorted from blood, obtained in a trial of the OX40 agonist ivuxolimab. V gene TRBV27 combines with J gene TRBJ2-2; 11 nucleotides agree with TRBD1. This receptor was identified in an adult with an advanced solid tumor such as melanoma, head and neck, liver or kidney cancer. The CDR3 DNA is TGTGCCAGCAGTTTAGGACAGGGGGCGAAGGCCGGGGAGCTGTTTTTT. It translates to CASSLGQGAKAGELFF.